Below are 17 T cell receptor beta chains sequenced from a single sample in a study of blood T cell repertoires in COVID-19 (dated by TCRdb to 2019 to 2021). The library relied on the immunoSEQ multiplex PCR assay. TCRdb obtained this table from immuneACCESS and retained in-frame rearrangements with V and J assigned. These tables miss some clones; where compared with another copy, unresolved V genes account for less than half of the shortfall, and the remainder is unexplained. Present in this sample are about 150,000 clones, about 80% of which were seen just once. Around 7.8% of the sample is in the top ten clones. Sequencing was carried out using PBMCs or T cells enriched from blood (not recorded which). Receptors originate from a man aged 45 to 65 who had recovered from COVID-19.

CDR3 sequence: CASSGGGHEQYF. CDR3 in DNA: TGTGCCAGCAGCGGGGGGGGCCACGAGCAGTACTTC. V usage is TRBV7-2 and J usage is TRBJ2-7, with D perhaps matching TRBD2 (7 bases). The CDR3 consists of 12 residues. V gave up 5 bases and J gave up 5 bases, with 10 bases separating them. CDR1 is SGHTA, CDR2 FQGNSA, per germline.

This clone has a handful of counts. V usage is TRBV19 and J usage is TRBJ1-5; D remains unclear. The CDR3 sequence is 12 residues long. Trimming shortened V by 6 bases and J by 3 bases, and 6 bases separated the two germline ends. Germline V gene sequence: CDR1 LNHDA, CDR2 SQIVND (reference sequence). This CDR3 reads CASRHINQPQHF. The CDR3 nucleotides read TGTGCCAGTAGACATATCAATCAGCCCCAGCATTTT.

This clone was detected ten times or more. The chain uses TRBV6-5 and TRBJ2-6; the D gene is possibly TRBD1 (5 bases). With 7 bases removed from V and 0 bases from J, the gap between germline ends came to 10 bases. This CDR3 is 15 amino acids long. Germline CDR1 MNHEY, CDR2 SVGAGI. CDR3 bases: TGTGCCAGCACCGAACAGGTCTCTGGGGCCAACGTCCTGACTTTC. Amino acids: CASTEQVSGANVLTF.

In DNA form, the CDR3 reads TGTGCCACCAGCAGATCGGGACTAGCGGGTGATACGTTGTATGAGCAGTTCTTC. Translating it yields CATSRSGLAGDTLYEQFF. The chain employs TRBV15 and TRBJ2-1, with 12 bases matching TRBD2. Germline CDR1 LNHNV, CDR2 YYDKDF (reference sequence). The CDR3 loop spans 18 amino acids. The V gene end was trimmed by 2 bases and the J gene end by 8 bases; junction bases not matched to a gene: 13. Based on the CDR3 plus reference TRBV15 and TRBJ2-1, the full variable domain is DAMVIQNPRYQVTQFGKPVTLSCSQTLNHNVMYWYQQKSSQAPKLLFHYYDKDFNNEADTPDNFQSRRPNTSFCFLDIRSPGLGDTAMYLCATSRSGLAGDTLYEQFFGPGTRLTVL.

The J gene is TRBJ2-3, the V gene TRBV20-1, with TRBD2 matching 8 bases. The germline V gene has CDR1 DFQATT and CDR2 SNEGSKA (reference sequence). V shed 3 bases, J shed 0 bases, and the junction held 2 bases outside the gene matches. This CDR3 is 14 amino acids long. The CDR3 is CSASGLASTDTQYF. CDR3 bases: TGCAGTGCTAGTGGACTAGCCAGCACAGATACGCAGTATTTT.

This rearrangement joins TRBV28 to TRBJ1-6, with D possibly TRBD1 on 5 matching bases. The ends were cut back, 2 bases at V and 8 bases at J, with 10 bases in the middle. Germline V CDR1 and CDR2: MDHEN, SYDVKM. The CDR3 covers 14 residues. The CDR3 loop reads CASSLRQGYSPLHF. CDR3 sequence (DNA): TGTGCCAGCAGTTTACGGCAGGGTTATTCACCCCTCCACTTT.

This clone has just one count. DNA of the CDR3: TGTGCCAGCAGTTTCGGGGGAAACACTGAAGCTTTCTTT. As protein: CASSFGGNTEAFF. The genes are TRBV27 and TRBJ1-1, with a tentative D call TRBD1 (5 bases). This CDR3 has 13 residues. The germline gives CDR1 MNHEY, CDR2 SMNVEV (reference sequence). V lost 3 bases and J 2 bases, leaving 7 bases between the germline ends.

The rearrangement uses TRBV7-9 and TRBJ1-1; D possibly corresponds to TRBD1 (6 bases). Germline V gives CDR1 SEHNR, CDR2 FQNEAQ (reference sequence). V was shortened by 4 bases and J by 6 bases, with 12 bases between the two germline ends. This CDR3 has 13 residues. The CDR3 DNA follows: TGTGCCAGCAGCTCTCAGGGGTTCTCTGAAGCTTTCTTT. Its translation: CASSSQGFSEAFF.

The V call is TRBV19, the J call TRBJ1-4, with 8 bases aligning to TRBD1. This CDR3 has 14 amino acids. Germline loops: CDR1 LNHDA, CDR2 SQIVND (reference sequence). The trim removed 3 bases at V and 6 bases at J, leaving 3 bases unmatched. CDR3 residues: CASSITGGYEKLFF. CDR3 sequence (DNA): TGTGCCAGTAGTATCACAGGGGGTTATGAAAAACTGTTTTTT.

The chain couples TRBV4-2 to TRBJ1-1, with D unclear. V was pared by 4 bases and J by 1 base, with 7 bases between. Germline lookup yields CDR1 LGHNA and CDR2 YNFKEQ. This CDR3 comprises 13 residues. DNA of the CDR3: TGTGCCAGCAGCCCTGAGAGGAACACTGAAGCTTTCTTT. This codes for CASSPERNTEAFF.

The rearrangement uses TRBV19 and TRBJ2-3; D possibly corresponds to TRBD1 (6 bases). CDR1 is LNHDA, CDR2 SQIVND, per germline (reference sequence). Trimming cost V 6 bases and J 6 bases, with 10 bases left between them. The CDR3 spans 12 residues. The CDR3 coding sequence is TGTGCCAGTAGAGGGGACACGGATACGCAGTATTTT. This codes for CASRGDTDTQYF.

The V and J genes are TRBV7-2 and TRBJ2-1, with unresolved D. The CDR3 covers 16 residues. Germline CDR1 reads SGHTA; CDR2 reads FQGNSA. Between the trimmed V and J ends, which lost 1 base and 1 base, there was a span of 11 bases. CDR3 protein: CASSLDRYPSYNEQFF. CDR3 in DNA: TGTGCCAGCAGCTTAGATCGCTACCCATCCTACAATGAGCAGTTCTTC.

This clone appeared once. The chain couples TRBV11-2 to TRBJ1-6; 7 nucleotides match TRBD1. The CDR3 length is 15 residues. The germline V gene encodes CDR1 SGHAT and CDR2 FQNNGV. The V gene end was trimmed by 4 bases and the J gene end by 4 bases; junction bases not matched to a gene: 4. The CDR3 spells CASSSNRGYNSPLHF. The CDR3 DNA is TGTGCCAGCAGCTCTAACAGGGGTTATAATTCACCCCTCCACTTT.

This clone was seen a single time. The rearrangement links TRBV15 to TRBJ2-3; the match to TRBD1 covers 8 bases. This CDR3 region has 16 residues. Per germline, CDR1 LNHNV and CDR2 YYDKDF (reference sequence). The trim removed 5 bases at V and 3 bases at J, leaving 10 bases unmatched. The CDR3, as DNA: TGTGCCACCAGCGGCAGACAGGGGACTGTAACAGATACGCAGTATTTT. It specifies CATSGRQGTVTDTQYF.

This sequence joins TRBV5-4 and TRBJ1-1; D uncertain. Germline assignment: CDR1 SGHNT and CDR2 YYREEE (reference sequence). CDR3 size: 13 residues. V dropped 4 bases and J dropped 0 bases, with 7 bases sitting between them. CDR3 in amino acids: CASSPGLNTEAFF. The CDR3 DNA reads as TGTGCCAGCAGCCCGGGTTTGAACACTGAAGCTTTCTTT.

The chain employs TRBV27 and TRBJ2-2; a possible D gene is TRBD1 (5 bases). Germline V gene sequence: CDR1 MNHEY, CDR2 SMNVEV (reference sequence). V was pared by 6 bases and J by 6 bases, with 11 bases between. This CDR3 comprises 13 residues. The CDR3 DNA reads TGTGCCAGCAGCCAAACAGGTGCCGGGGAGCTGTTTTTT. It yields the protein CASSQTGAGELFF.

The rearrangement joins TRBV24-1 to TRBJ2-3, with TRBD2 as a possible D gene (6 bases). Per the germline V gene, CDR1 is KGHDR and CDR2 is SFDVKD. This CDR3 contains 18 residues. With 4 bases removed from V and 0 bases from J, the gap between germline ends came to 19 bases. CDR3 nucleotide sequence: TGTGCCACCAGTGACCCCGGGACGGGGGATTTTAGCACAGATACGCAGTATTTT. Translation gives CATSDPGTGDFSTDTQYF.